This note documents a single TCR beta chain sequence. The antigen remains unidentified. RNA was extracted from bulk tissue without any cell sorting. The ends were cut back, 4 bases at V and 2 bases at J, with 11 bases in the middle. Per germline, CDR1 SNHLY and CDR2 FYNNEI. CDR3 size: 14 residues. The library came from three nested PCR rounds adapted from ARM-PCR protocols. TCRdb processed the multiplex PCR reads anew with MiXCR; each CDR3 protein has one entry. The repertoire consists of roughly 65,000 distinct CDR3 sequences, with 55% to 75% occurring once and the leading ten covering 20% to 25%. This sample is drawn from a study of tumor and adjacent non-tumor tissue in lung cancer. Findings and limits, study-wide: Tumor repertoires had a smaller top 100 clone share than normal lung.

The chain combines TRBV2 with TRBJ1-1; D gene unclear. The sequence was collected from a man aged 50-60 years with non-small cell lung cancer. The material sequenced was lung tumor tissue. The CDR3 sequence: CASSVQRANTEAFF. The CDR3 DNA reads TGTGCCAGCAGTGTCCAGAGGGCAAACACTGAAGCTTTCTTT.